The 18 T cell receptor beta chains given below trace back to one sample, sequenced in a study of CD8+CD57+ T cells in acquired aplastic anemia. Sequenced patients had shown CD8+CD57+ cell expansion by flow cytometry. Genomic DNA served as template for TCR beta VDJ and CDR3 profiling. TCRdb processed the reads anew with MiXCR; each CDR3 protein has one entry. The sample shows roughly 500,000 distinct CDR3 sequences, about a third of them seen only once. Sequenced material: sorted CD4+, CD8+, or CD8+CD57+ T cells (not recorded which) from PBMCs. Every receptor here comes from a human donor with aplastic anemia.

This clonotype was detected ten times or more. The chain uses TRBV11-1 and TRBJ2-3, with 11 bases lining up with TRBD2. This CDR3 is 15 amino acids long. V lost 5 bases and J lost 5; bases outside the gene matches: 6. CDR1 and CDR2 (germline): SGHAT, FQDESV (reference sequence). The CDR3 nucleotides are TGTGCCAGCAGCCCGTCAACTAGCGGGAGAGATACGCAGTATTTT. Encoded protein: CASSPSTSGRDTQYF.

The rearrangement uses TRBV10-3 and TRBJ1-4; no definite D call. From germline, CDR1 is ENHRY and CDR2 SYGVKD. Trimming stripped 0 bases from V and 7 bases from J, with 3 bases between. CDR3 size: 12 residues. As DNA, the CDR3 is TGTGCCATCAGTGAGTCGCGTGAAAAACTGTTTTTT. This translates into CAISESREKLFF.

This clonotype was seen repeatedly, ten times or more. The chain uses TRBV11-2 and TRBJ1-2, with D uncertain. CDR3 length: 14 amino acids. Trimming pared 5 bases from V and 6 bases from J, leaving 16 bases between. CDR1 is SGHAT, CDR2 FQNNGV, per germline. CDR3 amino acids: CASSPIRGWNGYTF. CDR3 DNA sequence: TGTGCCAGCAGCCCTATTCGGGGTTGGAATGGCTACACCTTC.

This clonotype came up many times. The chain couples TRBV19 to TRBJ2-1; weak D call: TRBD2 (5 bases). Trimming cost V 7 bases and J 5 bases, with 15 bases left between them. This CDR3 region has 14 residues. Per germline, CDR1 LNHDA and CDR2 SQIVND (reference sequence). In DNA form, the CDR3 reads TGTGCCAGTAAAAGGGAGTCGGGGAACAATGAGCAGTTCTTC. This translates into CASKRESGNNEQFF.

At least ten counts were recorded for this clonotype. The chain is built from TRBV19 and TRBJ2-4; D not certain. Germline CDR1 is LNHDA and CDR2 is SQIVND (reference sequence). V lost 9 bases to trimming and J lost 5 bases, with 11 bases between them. The CDR3 is 12 residues long. Written as DNA, the CDR3 is TGTGCCAGCAACGTAGGACAAAACATTCAGTACTTC. Its protein is CASNVGQNIQYF.

This sequence joins TRBV12-3 or TRBV12-4 and TRBJ2-1, with TRBD1 matching over 9 bases. V lost 3 bases, J lost 7 bases, and 7 bases stayed unmatched. The CDR3 extends over 15 amino acids. The CDR3 nucleotides are TGTGCCAGCAGTTTGCCCGGGACAGGGAGGAATGAGCAGTTCTTC. Protein: CASSLPGTGRNEQFF.

This clonotype was counted at least ten times. The chain is built from TRBV24-1 and TRBJ2-1; TRBD2 might be the D (6 bases). The germline V gene encodes CDR1 KGHDR and CDR2 SFDVKD. The CDR3 runs 15 residues. V lost 2 bases to trimming and J lost 8 bases, with 15 bases between them. As DNA, the CDR3 is TGTGCCACCAGTGATTCGTCTAGCGCTTACGATGAGCAGTTCTTC. It translates to CATSDSSSAYDEQFF.

This clonotype was found many times. The chain links TRBV5-1 to TRBJ1-2; D may be TRBD1 (5 bases). CDR1 SGHRS and CDR2 YFSETQ come from the germline V gene. Between the trimmed V and J ends, which lost 4 bases and 3 bases, there was a span of 16 bases. The CDR3 is 15 amino acids. In DNA form, the CDR3 reads TGCGCCAGCAGCGGGGACCTACCGGCGGACTATGGCTACACCTTC. It encodes CASSGDLPADYGYTF.

On this clonotype: This may be a read error, as it is one base from a much larger clone. The chain couples TRBV25-1 to TRBJ1-2; 8 nucleotides align to TRBD1. CDR3 length equals 15 residues. Germline-derived CDR1 and CDR2 are MGHDK and SYGVNS. The CDR3 spells CARSPRDRINYGYTF. The CDR3 DNA follows: TGTGCCCGCAGCCCACGGGACAGGATTAACTATGGCTACACCTTC.

The sample holds many counts of this clonotype. V usage is TRBV12-3 or TRBV12-4 and J usage is TRBJ1-5; D is perhaps TRBD1 (6 bases). The CDR3 consists of 14 residues. Trimming stripped 5 bases from V and 2 bases from J, with 10 bases between. This chain's CDR3 is CASSVRTGNQPQHF. The CDR3, as DNA: TGTGCCAGCAGTGTAAGGACAGGCAATCAGCCCCAGCATTTT.

At least ten counts were recorded for this clonotype. In DNA form, the CDR3 reads TGTGCCAGCAGCAAAGGGACAGGGGCCGAGCAGTACTTC. Its translation: CASSKGTGAEQYF. The chain is built from TRBV9 and TRBJ2-7; 10 bases line up with TRBD1. The CDR3 length is 13 residues. Germline V CDR1 and CDR2: SGDLS, YYNGEE. V was pared by 4 bases and J by 6 bases, with 4 bases of the junction left unmatched.

For this clonotype: Since no conserved phenylalanine or tryptophan closes the CDR3, a read error is the likely cause. The chain carries TRBV10-1 and TRBJ2-7; D is ambiguous. Looked up from germline, CDR1 is WNHNN and CDR2 is SYGVQD (reference sequence). CDR3 length: 15 residues. The V end was cut by 2 bases, the J end by 2 bases, with 13 bases between. The chain's CDR3 is CASSERAELTYEQYL. The CDR3 bases are TGCGCCAGCAGTGAGAGGGCGGAACTTACCTACGAGCAGTACCTC.

Comments on this clonotype: Mismatch with germline at one junction end may stem from a read error. The J gene is TRBJ2-3, the V gene TRBV4-1, with 9 bases matching TRBD2. The CDR3 has 16 amino acids. CDR1 and CDR2 (germline): MGHRA, YSYEKL. CDR3 loop: CASSQIAGVGADTRYF. In DNA form, the CDR3 reads TGCGCCAGCAGCCAAATAGCGGGAGTTGGGGCAGATACGCGGTATTTT.

A few counts support this clonotype. The CDR3 region is CAGSTGGTGSYEQYF. CDR3 DNA: TGTGCTGGGAGTACGGGCGGGACAGGGAGCTACGAGCAGTACTTC. The genes are TRBV10-3 and TRBJ2-7; 9 bases line up with TRBD1. Germline-derived CDR1 and CDR2 are ENHRY and SYGVKD. This CDR3 comprises 15 residues.

The CDR3: CASSLEFAVPGYTF. The CDR3 DNA reads as TGTGCCAGCAGCTTAGAATTTGCGGTGCCCGGCTACACCTTC. The J gene is TRBJ1-2, the V gene TRBV11-2; D is unclear. Germline lookup yields CDR1 SGHAT and CDR2 FQNNGV. The V gene lost 0 bases and the J gene lost 8 bases, with 13 bases spanning the gap. The CDR3 runs 14 residues.

This sequence joins TRBV19 and TRBJ2-1, with 9 bases matching TRBD1. Looked up from germline, CDR1 is LNHDA and CDR2 is SQIVND (reference sequence). Trimming at V came to 5 bases and at J to 9 bases, leaving 8 bases not matched to a gene. This CDR3 region has 14 residues. Here the CDR3 DNA reads TGTGCCAGTAGTGGGGACAGGGTTACAAGTGAGCAGTTCTTC. It is translated as CASSGDRVTSEQFF.

This clonotype has a count of ten or more. This chain links TRBV29-1 with TRBJ1-1; 8 bases are shared with TRBD1. The V and J ends lost 7 bases and 5 bases, in that order; junction bases with no gene match: 9. The length of the CDR3 is 13 residues. Germline-derived CDR1 and CDR2 are SQVTM and ANQGSEA. CDR3 nucleotide sequence: TGCAGCGGACAGGGGTCTGTCTTAACTGAAGCTTTCTTT. Amino acid sequence: CSGQGSVLTEAFF.

Turning to this clonotype: At one end, the junction sequence differs from germline, possibly due to a read error. The J gene is TRBJ2-3, the V gene TRBV20-1; weak D call: TRBD1 (6 bases). This CDR3 has 15 amino acids. Germline assignment: CDR1 DFQATT and CDR2 SNEGSKA (reference sequence). The CDR3 DNA reads TGCAGTGCTAGAAACCCCGGACAGAACACAGGTACGCAGTATTTT. This sequence encodes CSARNPGQNTGTQYF.